The rows below give T cell receptor beta chains drawn from one sample of a study of response to subunit inactivated influenza vaccine. TCRdb re-called the RT-PCR reads with MiXCR, one entry per CDR3 protein. The sample carries around 600,000 distinct CDR3 sequences, around 11% recorded once. These data are also associated with another study on T cells expressing NK-cell markers.

The sample consisted of PBMCs from blood, taken on the day of vaccination. The receptors here all came from a man between 50 and 59 years old who received an inactivated influenza vaccine. The CDR3 runs from the conserved cysteine through the conserved F or W. A D gene is named only where the DNA matches it firmly. A row's size may be missing; if present it is once, few, many or a size class.

d_gene: TRBD1
abundance: NA
j_gene: TRBJ2-7
v_gene: TRBV5-1
CDR3nt: TGCGCCAGCAGCTTGGGTAACAGGGGTAACGAGCAGTACTTC
CDR3aa: CASSLGNRGNEQYF

d_gene: TRBD1
abundance: few
j_gene: TRBJ2-2
v_gene: TRBV3-1
CDR3nt: TGTGCCAGCAGCCACGGGACAGGGGTTAAGCTTTACACCGGGGAGCTGTTTTTT
CDR3aa: CASSHGTGVKLYTGELFF

d_gene: NA
abundance: NA
j_gene: TRBJ2-1
v_gene: TRBV30
CDR3nt: TGTGCCTGGAGGGGAGGGACAGCTTACAATGAGCACTTCTTC
CDR3aa: CAWRGGTAYNEHFF

d_gene: TRBD1
abundance: NA
j_gene: TRBJ2-7
v_gene: TRBV10-3
CDR3nt: TGTGCCATCAAAACCCTGGACAGGGCACCCTACGAGCAGTACTTC
CDR3aa: CAIKTLDRAPYEQYF

d_gene: TRBD2
abundance: NA
j_gene: TRBJ2-3
v_gene: TRBV6-1
CDR3nt: TGTGCCAGCAGCGAACTAGCGGGTAGCACAGATACGCAGTATTTT
CDR3aa: CASSELAGSTDTQYF

d_gene: TRBD1
abundance: few
j_gene: TRBJ1-3
v_gene: TRBV12-3/TRBV12-4
CDR3nt: TGTGCCAGCAGTCTGACAGGGGCTGCGGACACCATATATTTT
CDR3aa: CASSLTGAADTIYF

d_gene: TRBD1
abundance: few
j_gene: TRBJ2-2
v_gene: TRBV5-1
CDR3nt: TGCGCCAGCAGCCAAGGACAGGGAGCTTCCACCGGGGAGCTGTTTTTT
CDR3aa: CASSQGQGASTGELFF

d_gene: NA
abundance: NA
j_gene: TRBJ2-7
v_gene: TRBV29-1
CDR3nt: TGCAGCGTTGTTGGGCAGAAGAGCTCCTACGAGCAGTACTTC
CDR3aa: CSVVGQKSSYEQYF

d_gene: NA
abundance: NA
j_gene: TRBJ2-1
v_gene: TRBV24-1
CDR3nt: TGTGCCACCGGGGGCTTGGGGTCCGATGAGCAGTTCTTC
CDR3aa: CATGGLGSDEQFF

d_gene: TRBD2
abundance: many
j_gene: TRBJ2-3
v_gene: TRBV27
CDR3nt: TGTGCCAGCAGTGTGGTAGCGGGAGTCAATACGCAGTATTTT
CDR3aa: CASSVVAGVNTQYF

d_gene: TRBD2
abundance: many
j_gene: TRBJ2-4
v_gene: TRBV20-1
CDR3nt: TGCAGTGCTGACACTAGCGGTTTAGCCAAAAACATTCAGTACTTC
CDR3aa: CSADTSGLAKNIQYF

d_gene: TRBD2
abundance: few
j_gene: TRBJ2-6
v_gene: TRBV5-1
CDR3nt: TGCGCCAGCAGCTTGACACTAGCGGGGGTAGGGGCCAACGTCCTGACTTTC
CDR3aa: CASSLTLAGVGANVLTF

d_gene: NA
abundance: NA
j_gene: TRBJ2-1
v_gene: TRBV30
CDR3nt: TGTGCCTGGAGTATGATCAATGAGCAGTTCTTC
CDR3aa: CAWSMINEQFF

d_gene: NA
abundance: NA
j_gene: TRBJ2-1
v_gene: TRBV5-1
CDR3nt: TGCGCCAGCAGCTTGGGTGGTCCTAGGCTGTTGCAGGTCAATGAGCAGTTCTTC
CDR3aa: CASSLGGPRLLQVNEQFF

d_gene: TRBD1
abundance: NA
j_gene: TRBJ2-1
v_gene: TRBV7-2
CDR3nt: TGTGCCAGCAGCGCGCAAAGGACAGGGGGCAATGAGCAGTTCTTC
CDR3aa: CASSAQRTGGNEQFF

d_gene: TRBD1
abundance: few
j_gene: TRBJ2-2
v_gene: TRBV20-1
CDR3nt: TGCAGTGCTAGACAGACAGGGCGGTACACCGGGGAGCTGTTTTTT
CDR3aa: CSARQTGRYTGELFF

d_gene: NA
abundance: NA
j_gene: TRBJ1-1
v_gene: TRBV5-1
CDR3nt: TGCGCCAGCAGCTTGGATACCGGGGCTAGCGATCCGCCTGAAGCTTTCTTT
CDR3aa: CASSLDTGASDPPEAFF

d_gene: NA
abundance: few
j_gene: TRBJ2-3
v_gene: TRBV24-1
CDR3nt: TGTGCCACCAGTGATTCGGTGGGGGGAACAGATACGCAGTATTTT
CDR3aa: CATSDSVGGTDTQYF

d_gene: NA
abundance: NA
j_gene: TRBJ2-4
v_gene: TRBV15
CDR3nt: TGTGCCACCAGTAATGTCCGTCTCCGGACCAAAAACATTCAGTACTTC
CDR3aa: CATSNVRLRTKNIQYF

d_gene: TRBD1
abundance: few
j_gene: TRBJ1-5
v_gene: TRBV30
CDR3nt: TGTGCCTGGAGTCGGGACAGGGGACAGCCCCAGCATTTT
CDR3aa: CAWSRDRGQPQHF

d_gene: TRBD1
abundance: many
j_gene: TRBJ1-1
v_gene: TRBV7-9
CDR3nt: TGTGCCAGCAGCTTCGGGACAGTGAACACTGAAGCTTTCTTT
CDR3aa: CASSFGTVNTEAFF

d_gene: TRBD1
abundance: few
j_gene: TRBJ2-7
v_gene: TRBV12-3/TRBV12-4
CDR3nt: TGTGCCAGCAGAACGTCCGGGACAGGGTTCTTCGAGCAGTACTTC
CDR3aa: CASRTSGTGFFEQYF

d_gene: NA
abundance: NA
j_gene: TRBJ1-2
v_gene: TRBV30
CDR3nt: TGTGCCTGGGAGATGGCAGCAAACTATGGCTACACCTTC
CDR3aa: CAWEMAANYGYTF

d_gene: TRBD2
abundance: NA
j_gene: TRBJ2-3
v_gene: TRBV20-1
CDR3nt: TGCAGTGCTAACCCTAGCGGGAGGAGTACAGATACGCAGTATTTT
CDR3aa: CSANPSGRSTDTQYF

d_gene: NA
abundance: few
j_gene: TRBJ1-2
v_gene: TRBV6-1
CDR3nt: TGTGCCAGCAGTGGAGCGAACAGGGCCGGAAGCTATGGCTACACCTTC
CDR3aa: CASSGANRAGSYGYTF

d_gene: NA
abundance: NA
j_gene: TRBJ2-7
v_gene: TRBV5-1
CDR3nt: TGCGCCAGCAGCTTGGGAGGGGAACTATACGAGCAGTACTTC
CDR3aa: CASSLGGELYEQYF

d_gene: NA
abundance: few
j_gene: TRBJ2-4
v_gene: TRBV7-8
CDR3nt: TGTGCCAGCAGCTTAGCCCTGTCTGGCATAAACATTCAGTACTTC
CDR3aa: CASSLALSGINIQYF

d_gene: NA
abundance: many
j_gene: TRBJ1-5
v_gene: TRBV6-2/TRBV6-3
CDR3nt: TGTGCCAGCACTCAAGGGGAAGTTAGCAATCAGCCCCAGCATTTT
CDR3aa: CASTQGEVSNQPQHF

d_gene: TRBD2
abundance: many
j_gene: TRBJ2-5
v_gene: TRBV29-1
CDR3nt: TGCAGCGGCTTACTAGCGGGGTTGTACCAAGAGACCCAGTACTTC
CDR3aa: CSGLLAGLYQETQYF

d_gene: NA
abundance: few
j_gene: TRBJ2-4
v_gene: TRBV28
CDR3nt: TGTGCCAGCAGTTCGAACTTACTAGCCAAAAACATTCAGTACTTC
CDR3aa: CASSSNLLAKNIQYF

d_gene: NA
abundance: NA
j_gene: TRBJ2-7
v_gene: TRBV11-2
CDR3nt: TGTGCCAGCAGCTTAGTTAGGGGACCCTTTAGCGAGCAGTACTTC
CDR3aa: CASSLVRGPFSEQYF

d_gene: TRBD1
abundance: few
j_gene: TRBJ2-3
v_gene: TRBV27
CDR3nt: TGTGCCAGCAGTTTATCGCTGGGACAGGGGCCCACAGATACGCAGTATTTT
CDR3aa: CASSLSLGQGPTDTQYF

d_gene: NA
abundance: few
j_gene: TRBJ2-5
v_gene: TRBV12-3/TRBV12-4
CDR3nt: TGTGCCAGCAGTCCATACCAGGGGGGCCAAGAGACCCAGTACTTC
CDR3aa: CASSPYQGGQETQYF

d_gene: NA
abundance: NA
j_gene: TRBJ1-1
v_gene: TRBV5-1
CDR3nt: TGCGCCAGCAAGCCCCAGGGAGGTGAAGCTTTCTTT
CDR3aa: CASKPQGGEAFF

d_gene: NA
abundance: few
j_gene: TRBJ1-4
v_gene: TRBV5-1
CDR3nt: TGCGCCAGCAGCCCGGGACAAGCAACGTGGGAAAAACTGTTTTTT
CDR3aa: CASSPGQATWEKLFF

d_gene: NA
abundance: NA
j_gene: TRBJ2-3
v_gene: TRBV7-3
CDR3nt: TGTGCCAGCAGCTTACTTAACGGGCGGGCAGATACGCAGTATTTT
CDR3aa: CASSLLNGRADTQYF

d_gene: TRBD1
abundance: NA
j_gene: TRBJ2-7
v_gene: TRBV20-1
CDR3nt: TGCAGTGCTAGTAGGGGACAGGTCCCCTACGAGCAGTACTTC
CDR3aa: CSASRGQVPYEQYF

d_gene: NA
abundance: NA
j_gene: TRBJ2-3
v_gene: TRBV10-1
CDR3nt: TGCGCCAGCAGTGCGAGAGACTACGATACGCAGTATTTT
CDR3aa: CASSARDYDTQYF